A selection of T cell receptor beta chains follows, all from one sample in a study of cytomegalovirus exposure and HLA in healthy donors. The table came from immunoSEQ multiplex PCR; TCRdb's copy has only in-frame clones and leaves some out. This table has around 180,000 clones, about 85% appearing once. The sample comprised PBMCs. These receptors were collected from a woman between 45 and 65 years old in good health and CMV-seronegative. CDR3s include the opening cysteine and the closing phenylalanine or tryptophan. A D gene is named only where the DNA matches it firmly. Clone size, where shown, is once, few, many, or a class for clones that have expanded.

>.|TRBJ1-1|TRBD1|TRBV5-5|15
CASSLGQGVNTEAFF
TGTGCCAGCAGCTTGGGACAGGGAGTGAACACTGAAGCTTTCTTT
>once|TRBJ1-2|.|TRBV7-2|15
CASSLRIGGLYGYTF
TGTGCCAGCAGCTTAAGAATCGGCGGTTTATATGGCTACACCTTC
>.|TRBJ2-1|.|TRBV9|15
CASSPRGGKYNEQFF
TGTGCCAGCAGCCCCCGCGGCGGAAAATACAATGAGCAGTTCTTC
>.|TRBJ1-1|.|TRBV11-2|11
CASSWGAEAFF
TGTGCCAGCAGCTGGGGAGCTGAAGCTTTCTTT
>.|TRBJ2-1|TRBD1|TRBV19|16
CASRSDRPSQYNEQFF
TGTGCCAGTAGATCGGACAGGCCCAGCCAATACAATGAGCAGTTCTTC
>.|TRBJ2-7|TRBD1|TRBV7-6|14
CASSPGGTAYEQYF
TGTGCCAGCAGCCCAGGGGGCACCGCCTACGAGCAGTACTTC
>.|TRBJ2-2|TRBD2|TRBV5-1|17
CASSLGGTSGSSGELFF
TGCGCCAGCAGCTTGGGCGGGACTAGCGGGTCATCCGGGGAGCTGTTTTTT
>.|TRBJ2-7|.|TRBV7-2|12
CASSLSYYEQYF
TGTGCCAGCAGCTTAAGCTACTACGAGCAGTACTTC
>.|TRBJ2-1|.|TRBV19|14
CAHTGGVSYNEQFF
TGTGCACATACAGGGGGGGTCTCCTACAATGAGCAGTTCTTC
>few|TRBJ2-7|.|TRBV14|13
CASSQGRMYEQYF
TGTGCCAGCAGCCAAGGGAGGATGTACGAGCAGTACTTC
>.|TRBJ2-1|.|TRBV5-1|15
CASSLGGGSYNEQFF
TGCGCCAGCAGCCTGGGAGGGGGCTCCTACAATGAGCAGTTCTTC
>.|TRBJ1-2|TRBD1|TRBV19|15
CASSIETTGVYGYTF
TGTGCCAGTAGTATCGAAACGACAGGGGTCTATGGCTACACCTTC
>.|TRBJ1-1|.|TRBV2|12
CASMALEAEAFF
TGTGCCAGCATGGCCCTCGAGGCTGAAGCTTTCTTT
>.|TRBJ1-2|.|TRBV5-8|12
CASSPPPGGYTF
TGTGCCAGCAGCCCCCCCCCTGGCGGCTACACCTTC
>.|TRBJ2-7|TRBD2|TRBV9|16
CASSVGLAESSYEQYF
TGTGCCAGCAGCGTAGGACTAGCGGAAAGCTCCTACGAGCAGTACTTC
>.|TRBJ2-6|.|TRBV11-2|15
CASSLVTGGANVLTF
TGTGCCAGCAGCTTAGTTACGGGTGGGGCCAACGTCCTGACTTTC
>.|TRBJ2-7|TRBD1|TRBV5-6|14
CASSGTGRTYEQYF
TGTGCCAGCAGCGGGACAGGGCGCACCTACGAGCAGTACTTC
>.|TRBJ2-1|.|TRBV7-6|14
CASSLPSSYNEQFF
TGTGCCAGCAGCCTTCCCAGCTCCTACAATGAGCAGTTCTTC
>.|TRBJ2-3|TRBD2|TRBV7-9|13
CASSQTSVYTQYF
TGTGCCAGCAGCCAGACTAGCGTCTATACGCAGTATTTT
>.|TRBJ2-1|.|TRBV29-1|13
CSVAQSQGNEQFF
TGCAGCGTTGCACAATCGCAGGGCAATGAGCAGTTCTTC
>.|TRBJ2-3|TRBD2|TRBV10-3|15
CAISESSGGTDTQYF
TGTGCCATCAGTGAGTCGAGCGGGGGCACAGATACGCAGTATTTT
>.|TRBJ1-2|TRBD1|TRBV19|14
CASSTGGQARDYTF
TGTGCCAGTAGTACGGGTGGACAGGCCCGGGACTACACCTTC
>few|TRBJ1-4|TRBD1|TRBV4-3|16
CASSQDSDRVYEKLFF
TGCGCCAGCAGCCAAGACTCGGACAGGGTCTATGAAAAACTGTTTTTT
>.|TRBJ1-2|TRBD1|TRBV11-1|14
CASSLTDRSYGYTF
TGTGCCAGCAGCCTAACGGACAGGAGCTATGGCTACACCTTC
>.|TRBJ2-1|.|TRBV4-1|15
CASSLRTGGPDEQFF
TGCGCCAGCAGCCTCAGGACCGGAGGCCCCGATGAGCAGTTCTTC
>.|TRBJ1-2|TRBD1|TRBV9|14
CASSVRTGSDGYTF
TGTGCCAGCAGCGTCAGGACAGGGAGCGATGGCTACACCTTC
>.|TRBJ1-2|TRBD1|TRBV7-9|13
CASSFGQGWGYTF
TGTGCCAGCAGCTTTGGACAGGGTTGGGGCTACACCTTC
>.|TRBJ1-1|.|TRBV6-5|15
CASSYWGQANTEAFF
TGTGCCAGCAGTTACTGGGGGCAGGCGAACACTGAAGCTTTCTTT
>.|TRBJ2-7|TRBD1|TRBV27|13
CASRGQGGSEQYF
TGTGCCAGCAGGGGACAGGGGGGAAGCGAGCAGTACTTC
>.|TRBJ2-7|.|TRBV4-3|15
CASSHTGSGALEQYF
TGCGCCAGCAGCCATACAGGGAGCGGTGCCCTCGAGCAGTACTTC
>.|TRBJ1-4|.|TRBV11-2|14
CASSDPGLNEKLFF
TGTGCCAGCAGCGATCCGGGACTTAATGAAAAACTGTTTTTT
>.|TRBJ1-1|TRBD1|TRBV11-2|16
CASRRTGTVMNTEAFF
TGTGCCAGCAGACGCACCGGGACAGTCATGAACACTGAAGCTTTCTTT
>.|TRBJ2-2|TRBD2|TRBV5-1|15
CASRARLAASGELFF
TGCGCCAGCAGAGCTCGACTAGCGGCGAGCGGGGAGCTGTTTTTT
>.|TRBJ1-4|.|TRBV6-4|13
CASSDSTGGKLFF
TGTGCCAGCAGTGACTCGACGGGAGGAAAACTGTTTTTT
>.|TRBJ1-5|.|TRBV6-5|15
CASRPTVDSNQPQHF
TGTGCCAGCAGACCGACAGTCGATAGCAATCAGCCCCAGCATTTT
>once|TRBJ1-5|TRBD1|TRBV15|16
CATSRPGTGRLEPQHF
TGTGCCACCAGCAGACCCGGGACAGGGAGGTTAGAGCCCCAGCATTTT
>.|TRBJ1-2|.|TRBV7-2|12
CASSTGQYGYTF
TGTGCCAGCAGCACTGGACAGTATGGCTACACCTTC
>.|TRBJ2-7|TRBD1|TRBV2|14
CASRDRGPGYEQYF
TGTGCCAGCAGGGACAGGGGTCCAGGGTACGAGCAGTACTTC
>.|TRBJ2-3|TRBD1|TRBV9|17
CASSRTGGGRDTDTQYF
TGTGCCAGCAGCCGGACAGGGGGCGGGAGAGACACAGATACGCAGTATTTT
>.|TRBJ1-1|.|TRBV27|12
CASSLLRGEAFF
TGTGCCAGCAGTTTGCTGAGGGGGGAAGCTTTCTTT
>once|TRBJ2-3|.|TRBV7-2|16
CASSPFVGSQGDTQYF
TGTGCCAGCAGCCCCTTCGTAGGGTCGCAGGGAGATACGCAGTATTTT
>.|TRBJ2-2|TRBD1|TRBV5-1|15
CASSLGQGAGGELFF
TGCGCCAGCAGCTTGGGACAGGGGGCAGGCGGGGAGCTGTTTTTT
>.|TRBJ1-6|.|TRBV4-3|13
CASSQVPGSPLHF
TGCGCCAGCAGCCAAGTACCCGGTTCACCCCTCCACTTT